This note documents a single T cell receptor (beta chain) sequence. This record comes from a study of blood T cell repertoires in COVID-19. TCRdb's table, derived via immunoSEQ multiplex PCR, lists solely in-frame clones and lacks some. The sample holds about 210,000 clones, approximately 90% seen once. This receptor was taken from a man aged 35-49 years with acute or convalescent COVID-19. The sample consisted of peripheral blood.

The CDR3 reads CASSQAGTGNSPLHF. In DNA form, the CDR3 reads TGTGCCAGCAGCCAAGCCGGGACAGGGAATTCACCCCTCCACTTT. The chain combines TRBV4-2 with TRBJ1-6; 9 bases line up with TRBD1. The V and J ends lost 1 base and 7 bases, in that order; junction bases with no gene match: 2. The length of the CDR3 is 15 residues. Germline-derived CDR1 and CDR2 are LGHNA and YNFKEQ.